The sequence of this TCR beta chain was determined in a study of T-cell reconstitution after alpha-beta-depleted transplantation in children. Turning to this clonotype: The antigen is undetermined.

Study-level results: Surviving recipient cells, namely T cells and thymic progenitors, were the source of high day-60 TCRbeta diversity in some patients.

The CDR3 loop spans 14 amino acids. Germline V gene lookup returns CDR1 MNHEY and CDR2 SMNVEV (reference sequence). The J segment lost 6 bases and the V segment lost 1 base, leaving 3 bases of the junction unmatched. The TCRbeta library incorporated unique molecular identifiers. TCRdb re-derived calls from the PCR reads in MiXCR, one entry per CDR3 protein. The repertoire holds 350,000 to 500,000 distinct CDR3 sequences, with about 45% as singletons. This TCR derives from a girl aged 2 to 10 with aplastic anemia, due to receive a stem cell transplant. This material consisted of PBMCs, taken before TCRalphabeta/CD19-depleted stem cell transplant. The chain has TRBV27 and TRBJ1-1; the match to TRBD1 covers 9 bases. CDR3 loop: CASSLWTGASEAFF. The CDR3 bases are TGTGCCAGCAGTTTATGGACAGGGGCCTCTGAAGCTTTCTTT.